The rows below give T cell receptor beta chains drawn from one sample of a study of T cell repertoires in cytomegalovirus infection. Using its own MiXCR run on the reads, TCRdb lists one record per CDR3 protein. Of about 310,000 distinct CDR3 sequences listed, 17% are singletons. The sample comprised PBMCs. The source of these receptors is a human donor in good health (CMV status not recorded). Some clones in this sample may be carry-over from other donors' samples. Each CDR3 is given with its conserved first and last residue. Each record gives: clone size, D gene, V gene, J gene, CDR3 DNA, CDR3 protein. D genes are given only for firm matches. Only part of the rows carry a size: once, few, many, or a class if the clone is expanded.

abundance: -; d_gene: -; v_gene: TRBV4-1; j_gene: TRBJ2-5; CDR3nt: TGCGCCAGCAGCCCCGAGGGAGCGGGCCACCAAGAGACCCAGTACTTC; CDR3aa: CASSPEGAGHQETQYF
abundance: -; d_gene: -; v_gene: TRBV19; j_gene: TRBJ2-1; CDR3nt: TGTGCCAGTAAGGCTGCCTACACCTACAATGAGCAGTTCTTC; CDR3aa: CASKAAYTYNEQFF
abundance: -; d_gene: -; v_gene: TRBV6-1; j_gene: TRBJ2-1; CDR3nt: TGTGCCAGCAGTGAAAACAATGAGCAGTTCTTC; CDR3aa: CASSENNEQFF
abundance: -; d_gene: -; v_gene: TRBV25-1; j_gene: TRBJ2-3; CDR3nt: TGTGCCAGCAGTGGGTATTCGGCACCACCGTGGGGCACAGATACGCAGTATTTT; CDR3aa: CASSGYSAPPWGTDTQYF
abundance: -; d_gene: -; v_gene: TRBV5-8; j_gene: TRBJ2-3; CDR3nt: TGTGCCAGCAGCACCTCCGGGACCGGCCGGGGTACGCAGTATTTT; CDR3aa: CASSTSGTGRGTQYF
abundance: many; d_gene: TRBD2; v_gene: TRBV28; j_gene: TRBJ2-5; CDR3nt: TGTGCCAGCAAACCCAACGGACTAGCGGGGTCACAAGAGACCCAGTACTTC; CDR3aa: CASKPNGLAGSQETQYF
abundance: few; d_gene: TRBD1; v_gene: TRBV6-1; j_gene: TRBJ1-1; CDR3nt: TGTGCCAGCAGTGCAAACCAGGGGGTCACTGAAGCTTTCTTT; CDR3aa: CASSANQGVTEAFF
abundance: many; d_gene: -; v_gene: TRBV27; j_gene: TRBJ2-5; CDR3nt: TGTGCCAGCAGTTTATGGGGCCGCCAAGAGACCCAGTACTTC; CDR3aa: CASSLWGRQETQYF
abundance: few; d_gene: -; v_gene: TRBV4-1; j_gene: TRBJ1-1; CDR3nt: TGTGCCAGCAGCCAAGGTGTGCTTGGCGACATGAACACTGAAGCTTTCTTT; CDR3aa: CASSQGVLGDMNTEAFF
abundance: many; d_gene: -; v_gene: TRBV4-3; j_gene: TRBJ2-7; CDR3nt: TGCGCCAGCAGCCAAGGCGGCGGTTCCTACGAGCAGTACTTC; CDR3aa: CASSQGGGSYEQYF
abundance: many; d_gene: TRBD2; v_gene: TRBV11-2; j_gene: TRBJ2-1; CDR3nt: TGTGCCAGCAGCTTGGCGGGGGGAAATACAAGGGGGTTCTTC; CDR3aa: CASSLAGGNTRGFF
abundance: -; d_gene: TRBD1; v_gene: TRBV2; j_gene: TRBJ1-4; CDR3nt: TGTGCCAGCAGTACTAGGACAGGGGGCCATGAAAAACTGTTTTTT; CDR3aa: CASSTRTGGHEKLFF
abundance: many; d_gene: TRBD2; v_gene: TRBV5-1; j_gene: TRBJ2-7; CDR3nt: TGCGCCAGCAGCTTTGTAGCGGGAAGCTCCTACGAGCAGTACTTC; CDR3aa: CASSFVAGSSYEQYF
abundance: few; d_gene: -; v_gene: TRBV4-3; j_gene: TRBJ2-6; CDR3nt: TGCGCCAGCAGCCAAGACCGCCGTGGGGCCAACGTCCTGACTTTC; CDR3aa: CASSQDRRGANVLTF
abundance: few; d_gene: -; v_gene: TRBV15; j_gene: TRBJ2-7; CDR3nt: TGTGCCACCAGTATCGGGGTCGCCTACGAGCAGTACTTC; CDR3aa: CATSIGVAYEQYF
abundance: -; d_gene: TRBD2; v_gene: TRBV2; j_gene: TRBJ2-7; CDR3nt: TGTGCCAGCAGTGAAGCGCTGACGGGGGGTTACGAGCAGTACTTC; CDR3aa: CASSEALTGGYEQYF
abundance: once; d_gene: -; v_gene: TRBV20-1; j_gene: TRBJ1-5; CDR3nt: TGCAGTGCTAGTGGGTTTCGGGGGATCCTTAGCAATCAGCCCCAGCATTTT; CDR3aa: CSASGFRGILSNQPQHF
abundance: many; d_gene: -; v_gene: TRBV28; j_gene: TRBJ1-1; CDR3nt: TGTGCCAGCAGTTTTCAACCGGGACGTCTAGAAGCTTTCTTT; CDR3aa: CASSFQPGRLEAFF
abundance: -; d_gene: -; v_gene: TRBV27; j_gene: TRBJ2-6; CDR3nt: TGTGCCAGCAGTCCTCTGCCAGGCGGGCTTTTCCCTGGGGCCAACGTCCTGACTTTC; CDR3aa: CASSPLPGGLFPGANVLTF
abundance: -; d_gene: -; v_gene: TRBV2; j_gene: TRBJ2-5; CDR3nt: TGTGCCAGCAGTACTGTACAGACCCAGTACTTC; CDR3aa: CASSTVQTQYF
abundance: many; d_gene: -; v_gene: TRBV24-1; j_gene: TRBJ2-1; CDR3nt: TGTGCCACCAGTGATCCCTCCTTGAAGGGCGAGCAGTTCTTC; CDR3aa: CATSDPSLKGEQFF
abundance: -; d_gene: -; v_gene: TRBV24-1; j_gene: TRBJ2-2; CDR3nt: TGTGCCACCAGTGGTCTAGGGGACTTCGCGAACACCGGGGAGCTGTTTTTT; CDR3aa: CATSGLGDFANTGELFF
abundance: many; d_gene: TRBD1; v_gene: TRBV7-2; j_gene: TRBJ2-7; CDR3nt: TGTGCCAGCAGCTTACGGGGTGGGACAGGGACCTACGAGCAGTACTTC; CDR3aa: CASSLRGGTGTYEQYF
abundance: -; d_gene: -; v_gene: TRBV20-1; j_gene: TRBJ2-7; CDR3nt: TGCAGTGCTAGAGATGGGCAGGGCGCCTGCGAGCAGTACTTC; CDR3aa: CSARDGQGACEQYF
abundance: -; d_gene: TRBD2; v_gene: TRBV19; j_gene: TRBJ2-5; CDR3nt: TGTGCCAGTAGTATATTTGGAGCGGGGGAAGACCAAGAGACCCAGTACTTC; CDR3aa: CASSIFGAGEDQETQYF
abundance: -; d_gene: TRBD1; v_gene: TRBV29-1; j_gene: TRBJ1-2; CDR3nt: TGCAGCGTTCTAACGACAGGGGACTATGGCTACACCTTC; CDR3aa: CSVLTTGDYGYTF
abundance: few; d_gene: TRBD1; v_gene: TRBV4-1; j_gene: TRBJ1-4; CDR3nt: TGCGCCAGCAGCCGACAGGGCACCAATGAAAAACTGTTTTTT; CDR3aa: CASSRQGTNEKLFF
abundance: -; d_gene: TRBD1; v_gene: TRBV10-3; j_gene: TRBJ2-7; CDR3nt: TGTGCCATCAGTGAGGAGGGGGCGAGGAACGAGCAGTACTTC; CDR3aa: CAISEEGARNEQYF
abundance: many; d_gene: -; v_gene: TRBV28; j_gene: TRBJ2-7; CDR3nt: TGTGCCAGCAGTTCACGCGGGGCGATCTCCTACGAGCAGTACTTC; CDR3aa: CASSSRGAISYEQYF
abundance: -; d_gene: -; v_gene: TRBV4-1; j_gene: TRBJ1-2; CDR3nt: TGCGCCAGCAGCCAGGGGACATCTAACTATGGCTACACCTTC; CDR3aa: CASSQGTSNYGYTF
abundance: -; d_gene: TRBD1; v_gene: TRBV5-6; j_gene: TRBJ2-7; CDR3nt: TGTGCCAGCAGCGGGGACAGCAGCTACGAGCAGTACTTC; CDR3aa: CASSGDSSYEQYF
abundance: -; d_gene: -; v_gene: TRBV7-9; j_gene: TRBJ2-2; CDR3nt: TGTGCCAGCAGCCCCAGGGGGAACACCGGGGAGCTGTTTTTT; CDR3aa: CASSPRGNTGELFF
abundance: -; d_gene: TRBD1; v_gene: TRBV4-2; j_gene: TRBJ1-4; CDR3nt: TGTGCCAGCAGCCAAGTAGGGACAGCCTTTGAAAAACTGTTTTTT; CDR3aa: CASSQVGTAFEKLFF
abundance: -; d_gene: -; v_gene: TRBV18; j_gene: TRBJ1-2; CDR3nt: TGTGCCAGCTCACCACCGAGAGGAGTTATCTCGGTTGGCTACACCTTC; CDR3aa: CASSPPRGVISVGYTF
abundance: many; d_gene: -; v_gene: TRBV7-3; j_gene: TRBJ1-1; CDR3nt: TGTGCCAGTAGTGTGATGGGGAACACTGAAGCTTTCTTT; CDR3aa: CASSVMGNTEAFF
abundance: -; d_gene: -; v_gene: TRBV6-6; j_gene: TRBJ2-7; CDR3nt: TGTGCCAGCAGAGAGACAGGTTCTTCCTACGAGCAGTACTTC; CDR3aa: CASRETGSSYEQYF
abundance: -; d_gene: -; v_gene: TRBV3-1; j_gene: TRBJ1-2; CDR3nt: TGTGCCAGCAGCCCGGCAAGCGGCTCTAACTATGGCTACACCTTC; CDR3aa: CASSPASGSNYGYTF
abundance: many; d_gene: TRBD2; v_gene: TRBV7-3; j_gene: TRBJ2-5; CDR3nt: TGTGCCAGCAGCCCTAGCGGGGGGGAGACCCAGTACTTC; CDR3aa: CASSPSGGETQYF
abundance: few; d_gene: -; v_gene: TRBV2; j_gene: TRBJ2-3; CDR3nt: TGTGCCAGTCGTAGTAGAAATGGGGCAGATACGCAGTATTTT; CDR3aa: CASRSRNGADTQYF
abundance: -; d_gene: TRBD1; v_gene: TRBV10-3; j_gene: TRBJ2-7; CDR3nt: TGTGCCATCAGTGGGGGGACAGAACAGACCTCCGAGCAGTACTTC; CDR3aa: CAISGGTEQTSEQYF
abundance: many; d_gene: -; v_gene: TRBV7-2; j_gene: TRBJ1-3; CDR3nt: TGTGCCAGCAGCTTCTTCGACGGGAGAAACACCATATATTTT; CDR3aa: CASSFFDGRNTIYF
abundance: many; d_gene: -; v_gene: TRBV7-2; j_gene: TRBJ1-5; CDR3nt: TGTGCCAGCAGCTCTGGGACTTCAGGGCAGCCCCAGCATTTT; CDR3aa: CASSSGTSGQPQHF
abundance: few; d_gene: TRBD2; v_gene: TRBV7-9; j_gene: TRBJ2-1; CDR3nt: TGTGCCAGCAGCGGCCTGGCGGGGGGGCCCAATGAGCAGTTCTTC; CDR3aa: CASSGLAGGPNEQFF
abundance: many; d_gene: -; v_gene: TRBV7-2; j_gene: TRBJ1-2; CDR3nt: TGTGCCAGCAGCCTTGAGGCATTGGGTAGCTATGGCTACACCTTC; CDR3aa: CASSLEALGSYGYTF
abundance: -; d_gene: -; v_gene: TRBV7-3; j_gene: TRBJ2-1; CDR3nt: TGTGCCAGCAGCTTAATCGGCCAACACAATGAGCAGTTCTTC; CDR3aa: CASSLIGQHNEQFF
abundance: -; d_gene: -; v_gene: TRBV12-3/TRBV12-4; j_gene: TRBJ1-1; CDR3nt: TGTGCCAGCAACCCCTCGGGGGAAGCTTTCTTT; CDR3aa: CASNPSGEAFF
abundance: many; d_gene: TRBD2; v_gene: TRBV7-2; j_gene: TRBJ2-3; CDR3nt: TGTGCCAGCAGCGCAACTAGCGGGGGGGGGACAGATACGCAGTATTTT; CDR3aa: CASSATSGGGTDTQYF
abundance: -; d_gene: -; v_gene: TRBV27; j_gene: TRBJ1-4; CDR3nt: TGTGCCAGCAGTTTCTCCCCCGCGGCTCCTAATGAAAAACTGTTTTTT; CDR3aa: CASSFSPAAPNEKLFF
abundance: -; d_gene: TRBD2; v_gene: TRBV3-1; j_gene: TRBJ2-2; CDR3nt: TGTGCCAGCAGCCAAGGCGGGACTAGCGAGGCCGGGGAGCTGTTTTTT; CDR3aa: CASSQGGTSEAGELFF
abundance: -; d_gene: -; v_gene: TRBV6-5; j_gene: TRBJ2-2; CDR3nt: TGTGCCAGCAGCTACGAGGGGCACGCGAACACCGGGGAGCTGTTTTTT; CDR3aa: CASSYEGHANTGELFF
abundance: -; d_gene: TRBD1; v_gene: TRBV7-9; j_gene: TRBJ1-1; CDR3nt: TGTGCCAGCAGCGTGGGACAGGGGGCGATCACTGAAGCTTTCTTT; CDR3aa: CASSVGQGAITEAFF
abundance: few; d_gene: -; v_gene: TRBV11-2; j_gene: TRBJ2-7; CDR3nt: TGTGCCAGCAGCGCCATACAGGGAACCTACGAGCAGTACTTC; CDR3aa: CASSAIQGTYEQYF
abundance: few; d_gene: -; v_gene: TRBV7-6; j_gene: TRBJ1-1; CDR3nt: TGTGCCAGCAGCTCCATGACCGGGAACACTGAAGCTTTCTTT; CDR3aa: CASSSMTGNTEAFF